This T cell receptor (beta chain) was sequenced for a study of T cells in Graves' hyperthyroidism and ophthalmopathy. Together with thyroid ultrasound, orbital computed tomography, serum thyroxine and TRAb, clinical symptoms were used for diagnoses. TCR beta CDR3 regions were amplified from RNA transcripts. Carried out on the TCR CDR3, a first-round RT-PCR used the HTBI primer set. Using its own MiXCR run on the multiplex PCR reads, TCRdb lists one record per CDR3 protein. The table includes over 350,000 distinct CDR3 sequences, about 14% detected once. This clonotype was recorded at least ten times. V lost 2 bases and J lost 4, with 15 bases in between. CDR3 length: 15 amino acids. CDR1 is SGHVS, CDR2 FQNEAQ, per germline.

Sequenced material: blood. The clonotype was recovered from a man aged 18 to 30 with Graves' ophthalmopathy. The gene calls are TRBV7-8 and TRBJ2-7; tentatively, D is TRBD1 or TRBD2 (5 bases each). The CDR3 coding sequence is TGTGCCAGCAGCTTATTAGGAGGTTCAGGGTACGAGCAGTACTTC. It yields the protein CASSLLGGSGYEQYF. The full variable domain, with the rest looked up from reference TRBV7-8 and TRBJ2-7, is GAGVSQSPRYKVAKRGQDVALRCDPISGHVSLFWYQQALGQGPEFLTYFQNEAQLDKSGLPSDRFFAERPEGSVSTLKIQRTQQEDSAVYLCASSLLGGSGYEQYFGPGTRLTVT.